Given below is one T cell receptor (beta chain) in context. What it binds is not known. Tumor samples were taken before definitive surgery or chemotherapy. The data stem from a study of high-grade serous ovarian cancer treatment subgroups. Background on the study: Each sample yielded on average about 7,000 unique TCR beta rearrangements from approximately 15,000 reads.

The protocol was immunoSEQ multiplex PCR, while the TCRdb copy is restricted to in-frame clones and leaves out a portion. The data show about 5,700 clones, with around 79% seen just once and 5% to 7.5% held by the top ten. Findings and limits, study-wide: TCR relatedness rose with neoantigen level and trended with mutation load. Bulk tumor TCR sequencing gave no spatial information. Same-patient tumor repertoires overlapped at about 0.1 to 0.79; different patients barely overlapped.

Sequenced material: tumor tissue. This clonotype originated in a human donor with high-grade serous ovarian cancer.

As DNA, the CDR3 is TGTGCCAGCAGCGTAGAGAACACCGGGGAGCTGTTTTTT. Translated: CASSVENTGELFF. The chain has TRBV9 and TRBJ2-2, with D unresolved. In germline, CDR1 is SGDLS, CDR2 YYNGEE. The CDR3 has 13 residues. The ends were cut back, 0 bases at V and 1 base at J, with 1 base in the middle.